This record concerns one T cell receptor (beta chain) sequence. Its antigen is unidentified. This entry comes from a study of cytomegalovirus exposure and HLA in healthy donors. General study results and limits: Most observed TCR sequences were rare, whereas some public TCRs were detected in many donors.

V lost 5 bases, J lost 5 bases, and 12 bases lay in between. The CDR3 has 14 amino acids. In germline, CDR1 is SGHNT, CDR2 YENEEA. The PCR used 60 Vbeta and 13 Jbeta primers. Profiling relied on immunoSEQ multiplex PCR, and the TCRdb table lists in-frame clones only, not all of them. The sample records under 200,000 clones, approximately 80% being singletons. J is TRBJ2-2 and V is TRBV11-3; maybe TRBD2 (7 bases). Sequencing was performed on PBMCs. The receptor comes from a man aged 45-65 years in good health and CMV-seropositive. The CDR3 here is CASSSGTPTGELFF. The CDR3 DNA reads TGTGCCAGCAGCAGCGGGACACCGACCGGGGAGCTGTTTTTT.